Given below is one T cell receptor (beta chain) in context. Its cognate antigen is unknown. Germline V CDR1 and CDR2: MGHDK, SYGVNS. The CDR3 contains 15 residues. V dropped 5 bases and J dropped 8; count of bases not matched to a gene: 9. The entry originates in a study of Graves' ophthalmopathy and Graves' hyperthyroidism. Study-level findings and limits: Ophthalmopathy versus stable hyperthyroidism: 13-signature model gave less than 90% sensitivity, 81.08% specificity. As the model predicted ophthalmopathy progression, it achieved a sensitivity of about 71% and a specificity of approximately 72%.

For repertoire sequencing, the TCR beta CDR3 regions were amplified from RNA transcripts. A first-round RT-PCR used HTBI primers, followed by a second-round multiplex PCR. TCRdb passed the multiplex PCR reads through MiXCR, listing each CDR3 protein once. Of 600,000 to 950,000 distinct CDR3 sequences listed, 35% to 50% were seen once; the top ten hold 44%. Sequenced sample: peripheral blood. The rearrangement links TRBV25-1 to TRBJ1-6; 7 bases line up with TRBD1. The sequence came from an adult man with Graves' ophthalmopathy. DNA for the CDR3: TGTGCCAGCAGTTCTACCGGGACAGACCATTCACCCCTCCACTTT. It codes for CASSSTGTDHSPLHF.